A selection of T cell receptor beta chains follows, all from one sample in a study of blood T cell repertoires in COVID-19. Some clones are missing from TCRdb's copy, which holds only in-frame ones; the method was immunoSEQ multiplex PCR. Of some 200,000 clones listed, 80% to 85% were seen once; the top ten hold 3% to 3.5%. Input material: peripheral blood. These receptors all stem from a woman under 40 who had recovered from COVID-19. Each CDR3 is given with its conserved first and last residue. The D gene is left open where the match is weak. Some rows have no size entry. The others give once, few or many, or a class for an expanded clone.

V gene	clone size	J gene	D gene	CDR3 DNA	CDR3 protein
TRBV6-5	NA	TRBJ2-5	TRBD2	TGTGCCAGCAGTTACGGTAGCGGGGCGCAAGAGACCCAGTACTTC	CASSYGSGAQETQYF
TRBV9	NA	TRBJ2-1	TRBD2	TGTGCCAGCAGCGCCCCGGGACTAGCGATCGATGAGCAGTTCTTC	CASSAPGLAIDEQFF
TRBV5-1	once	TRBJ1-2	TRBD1	TGCGCCAGCAGCCAACAGGGGTCCGAGGGCTACACCTTC	CASSQQGSEGYTF
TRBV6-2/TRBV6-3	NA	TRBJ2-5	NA	TGTGCCAGCAGTTACCCAGGAACCCGAGAGACCCAGTACTTC	CASSYPGTRETQYF
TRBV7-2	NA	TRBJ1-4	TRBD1	TGTGCCAGCAGCCTTGCCGGGACAGGGGATGAAAAACTGTTTTTT	CASSLAGTGDEKLFF
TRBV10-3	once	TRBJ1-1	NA	TGTGCCATCAGTCAGGGGCCTGAAGCTTTCTTT	CAISQGPEAFF
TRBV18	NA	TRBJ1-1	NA	TGTGCCAGCTCCTCGGACACTGAAGCTTTCTTT	CASSSDTEAFF
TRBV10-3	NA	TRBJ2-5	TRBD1	TGTGCCATCACCGAGGGGGCGAAAGAGACCCAGTACTTC	CAITEGAKETQYF
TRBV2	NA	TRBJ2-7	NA	TGTGCCAGCAGGGGCAGGGCCTACGAGCAGTACTTC	CASRGRAYEQYF
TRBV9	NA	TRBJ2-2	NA	TGTGCCAGCAGCGGTGCCGTAGGAGGTCGGACCGGGGAGCTGTTTTTT	CASSGAVGGRTGELFF
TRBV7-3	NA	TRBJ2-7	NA	TGTGCCAGCAGCTTTGGGGCTTCATACGAGCAGTACTTC	CASSFGASYEQYF
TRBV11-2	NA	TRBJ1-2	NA	TGTGCCAGCAGCCCAACAACAAACTATGGCTACACCTTC	CASSPTTNYGYTF
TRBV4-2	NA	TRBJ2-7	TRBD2	TGTGCCAGCAGCCGAGACTCCGGGACTAGCGGGAGCTCCTACGAGCAGTACTTC	CASSRDSGTSGSSYEQYF
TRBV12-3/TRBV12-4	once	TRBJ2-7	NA	TGTGCCAGCAGTTTAATCAGGGTGTACGAGCAGTACTTC	CASSLIRVYEQYF
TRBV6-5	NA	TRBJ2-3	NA	TGTGCCAGCAGCATACAAGGACAGACGTTAGATACGCAGTATTTT	CASSIQGQTLDTQYF
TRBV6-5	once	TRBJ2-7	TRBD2	TGTGCCAGCAGTTTTCACAAGCGGGGGCGGTTCGAGCAGTACTTC	CASSFHKRGRFEQYF
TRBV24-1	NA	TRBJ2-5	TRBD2	TGTGCCACCAGTGATGTACACGGGGGGGAGAGAATGAAATGGGAGACCCAGTACTTC	CATSDVHGGERMKWETQYF
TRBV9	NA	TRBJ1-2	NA	TGTGCCAGCAGCGTAGCTCGGACAACTGACTATGGCTACACCTTC	CASSVARTTDYGYTF
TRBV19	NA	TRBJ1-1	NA	TGTGCCAGTAGTATAGAGGAAGGGGTCTTTGTGGCTTTCTTT	CASSIEEGVFVAFF
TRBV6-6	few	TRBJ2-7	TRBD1	TGTGCCAGCAACAACCGGGACAGGGGGCTTTACGAGCAGTACTTC	CASNNRDRGLYEQYF
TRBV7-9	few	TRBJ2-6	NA	TGTGCCAGCAGCTTAAATGAGCTTATGTCTGCTGGGGCCAACGTCCTGACTTTC	CASSLNELMSAGANVLTF
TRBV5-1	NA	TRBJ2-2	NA	TGCGCCAGCAGCTTGGTGGTCAGCAGGACCGGGGAGCTGTTTTTT	CASSLVVSRTGELFF
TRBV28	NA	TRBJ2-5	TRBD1	TGTGCCAGCAGTCCCGGACAGGGGCGTAAGGAGACCCAGTACTTC	CASSPGQGRKETQYF